This TCR beta chain is from a study of blood T cell repertoires in COVID-19. Study overall: Samples of COVID-19 (acute and convalescent) were obtained from the United States, Italy and Spain. The analysed material was cDNA or gDNA that came from T cells, B-cell-depleted T cells, or PBMCs.

Germline CDR1 LGHNA, CDR2 YSLEER. This CDR3 has 14 amino acids. Trimming shortened V by 3 bases and J by 7 bases, and 15 bases separated the two germline ends. The authors' processing: Estimation of nucleated cell counts was performed using reference gene primer amplification. The table came from immunoSEQ multiplex PCR; TCRdb's copy has only in-frame clones and leaves some out. V and J calls and clone size are those listed in that table; D and trimming were worked out from the DNA. Of some 40,000 clones in the sample, about 81% were seen once. The TCR was taken from a human donor in a cohort sampled during active or convalescent COVID-19. The donor label of this sample is uncertain. Sequencing used peripheral blood. V gene TRBV4-3 combines with J gene TRBJ1-1; possible D gene TRBD1, 6 bases. The CDR3 spells CASSQTHGQREAFF. CDR3 sequence (DNA): TGCGCCAGCAGCCAGACACACGGACAGCGTGAAGCTTTCTTT.